A selection of T cell receptor beta chains follows, all from one sample in a study of T cells in Graves' hyperthyroidism and ophthalmopathy. Using its own MiXCR run on the multiplex PCR reads, TCRdb lists one record per CDR3 protein. The table includes about 690,000 distinct CDR3 sequences, around 16% detected once. The source material was blood. The receptors here all came from a man over 45 with Graves' hyperthyroidism. The conserved cysteine and the conserved F or W are not part of the CDR3 here.

v_call	j_call	cdr3_aa
TRBV12-3/TRBV12-4	TRBJ2-1	ASSLRGIRSYNEQF
TRBV10-3	TRBJ2-3	AISESTSGLHTDTQY
TRBV7-2	TRBJ2-5	ASRADSGVETQY
TRBV3-1	TRBJ2-7	ASSHPWTYEQY
TRBV3-1	TRBJ1-3	ASSQSSGNTIY
TRBV7-9	TRBJ2-7	ASSPARDRGYEQY
TRBV4-1	TRBJ1-2	ASSQALRDPSPLTRGYT
TRBV30	TRBJ2-1	AWSHPGLAVGNEQF
TRBV27	TRBJ2-5	ASSAGTRGGETQY
TRBV6-1	TRBJ2-5	ASNKLAGGPESETQY
TRBV20-1	TRBJ2-7	SASARDFHSYEQY
TRBV28	TRBJ2-1	ASSYRGLAEQF
TRBV7-2	TRBJ2-7	ASSWEAGQGEQY